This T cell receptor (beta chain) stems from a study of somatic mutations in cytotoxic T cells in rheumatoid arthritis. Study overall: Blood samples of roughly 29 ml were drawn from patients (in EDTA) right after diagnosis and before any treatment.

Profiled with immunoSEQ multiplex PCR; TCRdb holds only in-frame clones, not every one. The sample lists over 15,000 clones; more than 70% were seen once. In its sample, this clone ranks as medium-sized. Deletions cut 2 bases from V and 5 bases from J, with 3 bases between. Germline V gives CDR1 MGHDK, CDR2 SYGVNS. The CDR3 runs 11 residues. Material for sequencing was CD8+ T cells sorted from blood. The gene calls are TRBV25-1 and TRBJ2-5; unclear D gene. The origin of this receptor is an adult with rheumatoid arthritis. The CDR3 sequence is CASSEAETQYF. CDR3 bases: TGTGCCAGCAGTGAAGCGGAGACCCAGTACTTC.